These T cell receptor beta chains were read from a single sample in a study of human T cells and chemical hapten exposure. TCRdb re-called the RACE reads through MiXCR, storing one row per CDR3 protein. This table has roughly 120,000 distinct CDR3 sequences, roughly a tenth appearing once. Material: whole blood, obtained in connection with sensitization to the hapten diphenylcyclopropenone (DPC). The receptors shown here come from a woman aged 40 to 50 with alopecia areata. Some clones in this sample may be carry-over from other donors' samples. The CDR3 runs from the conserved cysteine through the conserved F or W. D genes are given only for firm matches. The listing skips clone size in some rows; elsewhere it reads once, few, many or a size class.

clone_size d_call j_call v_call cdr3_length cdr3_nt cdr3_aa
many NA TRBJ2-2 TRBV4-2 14 TGTGCCAGCAGCCAACTGGACTTACCCGGGGAGCTGTTTTTT CASSQLDLPGELFF
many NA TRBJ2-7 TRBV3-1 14 TGTGCCAGCAGCCAAGGGGCCGGTCCCTACGAGCAGTACTTC CASSQGAGPYEQYF
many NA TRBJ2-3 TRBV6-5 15 TGTGCCAGCAGAATCTCAGGGGGGGGCACAGATACGCAGTATTTT CASRISGGGTDTQYF
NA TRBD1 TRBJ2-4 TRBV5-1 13 TGCGCCAACCCAGGGACAGGGAAAAACATTCAGTACTTC CANPGTGKNIQYF
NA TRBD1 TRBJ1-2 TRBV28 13 TGTGCCAGCCTTACCGGACAGGACTATGGCTACACCTTC CASLTGQDYGYTF
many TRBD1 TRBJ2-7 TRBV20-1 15 TGCAGTGCTAGAAAAACCGGGACAGGGGGCTGGGAGCAGTACTTC CSARKTGTGGWEQYF
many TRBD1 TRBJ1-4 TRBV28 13 TGTGCCAGTTGGGGGTCCAGGGGGGAAAAACTGTTTTTT CASWGSRGEKLFF
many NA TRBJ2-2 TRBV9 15 TGTGCCAGCAGCGGAGGGACACCAAGCACCGGGGAGCTGTTTTTT CASSGGTPSTGELFF
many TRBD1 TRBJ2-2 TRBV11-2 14 TGTGCCAGCAGCTTTGCCAGGGGGACCGGGGAGCTGTTTTTT CASSFARGTGELFF
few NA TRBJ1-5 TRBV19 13 TGTGCCAGTAATAAGGGTTGGATTCAGCCCCAGCATTTT CASNKGWIQPQHF
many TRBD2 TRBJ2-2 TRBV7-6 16 TGTGCCAGCAGCTCCTATAGCGGGGGCGTCACCGGGGAGCTGTTTTTT CASSSYSGGVTGELFF
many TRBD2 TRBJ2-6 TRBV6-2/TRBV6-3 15 TGTGCCAGCAGCCCAAGCGGGGCAGGGGCCAACGTCCTGACTTTC CASSPSGAGANVLTF
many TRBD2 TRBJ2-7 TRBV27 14 TGTGCCAGCAGTTTATGGACTAGTTCTTCCGAGCAGTACTTC CASSLWTSSSEQYF
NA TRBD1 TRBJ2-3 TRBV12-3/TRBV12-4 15 TGTGCCAGCAGTTCCGGGACAGGGTCCACAGATACGCAGTATTTT CASSSGTGSTDTQYF
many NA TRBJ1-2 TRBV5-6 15 TGTGCCAGCAGCTTGGAAATCAGGGAGAACTATGGCTACACCTTC CASSLEIRENYGYTF
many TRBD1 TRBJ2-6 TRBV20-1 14 TGCAGTGCTAGGACAGGGGCTGGGGCCAACGTCCTGACTTTC CSARTGAGANVLTF
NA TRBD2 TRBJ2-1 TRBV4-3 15 TGCGCCAGCAGCCAAGGGTCTAGCGGTTACAATGAGCAGTTCTTC CASSQGSSGYNEQFF
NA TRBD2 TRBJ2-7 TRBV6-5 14 TGTGCCAGCAGTGCCGGGACTAGCCCATACGAGCAGTACTTC CASSAGTSPYEQYF
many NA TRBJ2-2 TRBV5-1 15 TGCGCCAGCAGCTGGGGACCGCCAGATACCGGGGAGCTGTTTTTT CASSWGPPDTGELFF
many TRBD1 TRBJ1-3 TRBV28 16 TGTGCCAGCACCTCTACGGACAGGGGGCTAGGTAACACCATATATTTT CASTSTDRGLGNTIYF
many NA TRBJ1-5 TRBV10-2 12 TGCGCCAGCAGTGACGGCTATCAGCCCCAGCATTTT CASSDGYQPQHF
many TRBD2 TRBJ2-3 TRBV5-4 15 TGTGCCAGCAGGCCAAGCGGGGGGGCACCAGATACGCAGTATTTT CASRPSGGAPDTQYF
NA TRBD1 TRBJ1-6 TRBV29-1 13 TGCAGCGTCGCTGACAGGGGAAATTCACCCCTCCACTTT CSVADRGNSPLHF
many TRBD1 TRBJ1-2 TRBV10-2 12 TGCGCCAGCAGTCAGGGGGAAAGAGGCTACACCTTC CASSQGERGYTF
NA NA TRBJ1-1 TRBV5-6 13 TGTGCCAGCAGGCAGGTGATGAACACTGAAGCTTTCTTT CASRQVMNTEAFF
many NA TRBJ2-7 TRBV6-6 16 TGTGCCAGCAGCCACGGATGGCCTATGGGGTCGAGGGAGCAGTACTTC CASSHGWPMGSREQYF
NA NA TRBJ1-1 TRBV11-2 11 TGTGCCAGCAGCTTAGATCGGACAGCTTTCTTT CASSLDRTAFF
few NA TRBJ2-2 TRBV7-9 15 TGTGCCAGCAGCTTAGTAGTAGGACGCACCGGGGAGCTGTTTTTT CASSLVVGRTGELFF
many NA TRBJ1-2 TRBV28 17 TGTGCCAGCAGTCCCCGGACAGCTCTGGGACCTTTTTATGGCTACACCTTC CASSPRTALGPFYGYTF
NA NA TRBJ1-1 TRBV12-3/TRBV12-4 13 TGTGCCAGCAGTTTCGGTCAGGACACTGAAGCTTTCTTT CASSFGQDTEAFF
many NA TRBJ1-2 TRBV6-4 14 TGTGCCAGCAGGAACCGCTCGTCTAACTATGGCTACACCTTC CASRNRSSNYGYTF
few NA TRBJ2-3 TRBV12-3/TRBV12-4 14 TGTGCCAGCAAGGAGCATACCCGCACAGATACGCAGTATTTT CASKEHTRTDTQYF
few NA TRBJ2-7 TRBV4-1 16 TGCGCCAGCAGCCAAGGAGGAGGGGACGGTCTACGGGAGCAGTACTTC CASSQGGGDGLREQYF
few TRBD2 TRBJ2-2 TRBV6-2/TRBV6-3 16 TGTGCCACCAACCTACTAGCGGTACCGAGGACCGGGGAGCTGTTTTTT CATNLLAVPRTGELFF
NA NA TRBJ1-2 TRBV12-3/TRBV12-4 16 TGTGCCAGCAGTTTAAGTTCTCCCGGGGCCAACTATGGCTACACCTTC CASSLSSPGANYGYTF
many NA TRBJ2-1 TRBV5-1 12 TGCGCCAGCAGCCGATCCTACAATGAGCAGTTCTTC CASSRSYNEQFF
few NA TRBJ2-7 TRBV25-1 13 TGTGCCAGCAGTGAGGGGGCTATCTACGAGCAGTACTTC CASSEGAIYEQYF
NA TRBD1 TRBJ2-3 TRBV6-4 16 TGTGCCAGCAGCTGGGGTACCGGGACAGCGTCAGATACGCAGTATTTT CASSWGTGTASDTQYF
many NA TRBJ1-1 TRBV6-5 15 TGTGCCAGCAGTTATGGTGCGGGATTGCTAGCTGAAGCTTTCTTT CASSYGAGLLAEAFF
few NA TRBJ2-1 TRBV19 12 TGTGCCAGTACAGGGGGGGCAAATGAGCAGTTCTTC CASTGGANEQFF
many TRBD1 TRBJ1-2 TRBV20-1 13 TGCAGTCGACCGGGACAGGGTGGGGATGGCTACACCTTC CSRPGQGGDGYTF
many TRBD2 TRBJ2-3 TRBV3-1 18 TGTGCCAGCAGCCCCGGACTAGCGGGGGGCCAACCCACAGATACGCAGTATTTT CASSPGLAGGQPTDTQYF
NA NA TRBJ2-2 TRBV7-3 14 TGTGCCAGCAGCTTATTCTCCAACACCGGGGAGCTGTTTTTT CASSLFSNTGELFF
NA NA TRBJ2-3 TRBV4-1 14 TGCGCCAGCAGCCAACAGGGAAGGGACGATACGCAGTATTTT CASSQQGRDDTQYF
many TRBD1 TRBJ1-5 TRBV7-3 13 TGTGCCAGCAGCCAGGACAGGGATCAGCCCCAGCATTTT CASSQDRDQPQHF
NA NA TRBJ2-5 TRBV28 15 TGTGCCAGCAGTTTTCCCACCGGACTGCAAGAGACCCAGTACTTC CASSFPTGLQETQYF
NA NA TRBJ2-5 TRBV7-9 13 TGTGCCAGCAGCCGGTGGAGCGAAGAGACCCAGTACTTC CASSRWSEETQYF
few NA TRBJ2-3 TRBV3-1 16 TGTGCCAGCAGCCAAGGCACGGGCGTCCGCACAGATACGCAGTATTTT CASSQGTGVRTDTQYF
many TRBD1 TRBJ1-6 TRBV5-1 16 TGCGCCAGCAGCTTGGAGGGACAGGGGAATAATTCACCCCTCCACTTT CASSLEGQGNNSPLHF
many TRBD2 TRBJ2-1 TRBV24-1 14 TGTGCCACCAGTGATGTAGCGGGTCCCTATGAGCAGTTCTTC CATSDVAGPYEQFF
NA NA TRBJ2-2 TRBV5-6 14 TGTGCCAGCAGCTTACCAAGTGTTACCGGGGAGCTGTTTTTT CASSLPSVTGELFF
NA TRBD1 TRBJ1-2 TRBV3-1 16 TGTGCCAGCAGCCAAGTGCTCGGACAGGGCGTCTATGGCTACACCTTC CASSQVLGQGVYGYTF
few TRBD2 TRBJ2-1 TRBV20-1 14 TGCAGTGCCCTAGAGCTAGCGGCCATCAATGAGCAGTTCTTC CSALELAAINEQFF
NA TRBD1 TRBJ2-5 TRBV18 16 TGTGCCAGCTCACAATTCGAGAGGGACAGGGAGGAGACCCAGTACTTC CASSQFERDREETQYF